One and the same sample provided the 17 T cell receptor beta chains below, sequenced in a study of pediatric ulcerative colitis (dated by TCRdb to the late 2010s). The library was obtained by the immunoSEQ multiplex PCR assay. Imported from immuneACCESS, the table was reduced by TCRdb to in-frame sequences with V and J called. These copies leave out some clones; in studies compared against another copy, an unresolved V gene accounts for under half, and the cause of the remainder is not known. The table for this sample lists 30,000 to 35,000 clones; about 81% of them were counted only once. The ten largest clones capture approximately 1% of the sample. During colonoscopy, one to two rectal pinch biopsies were obtained for research purposes. The sequenced sample was gut tissue. These receptors were taken from a boy aged 5-17 years with mild ulcerative colitis.

About this clone: The junction departs from germline at one end; a sequencing error may be responsible. This chain links TRBV2 with TRBJ2-1; D ambiguous. The CDR3 loop spans 11 amino acids. Germline loops: CDR1 SNHLY, CDR2 FYNNEI. CDR3 coding DNA: TGTGCCAGCAGCCCCTACGATGAGCAGTTCTTC. This sequence encodes CASSPYDEQFF.

The chain employs TRBV2 and TRBJ1-5, with 7 bases identical to TRBD1. V shed 8 bases, J shed 4 bases, and the junction held 2 bases outside the gene matches. There are 12 residues in the CDR3. The germline V gene encodes CDR1 SNHLY and CDR2 FYNNEI. CDR3 in DNA: TGTGCCAGCCGGGACAGTAATCAGCCCCAGCATTTT. It yields the protein CASRDSNQPQHF.

This rearrangement joins TRBV6-1 to TRBJ1-1; no reliable D call. CDR3 length: 14 amino acids. V dropped 1 base and J dropped 4 bases, with 10 bases sitting between them. Germline-derived CDR1 and CDR2 are MNHNS and SASEGT. DNA of the CDR3: TGTGCCAGCAGTGAAGATGGTGGGTCCACTGAAGCTTTCTTT. Protein: CASSEDGGSTEAFF.

The chain couples TRBV6-5 to TRBJ2-5; either TRBD1 or TRBD2 may supply D (5 bases each). V lost 0 bases, J lost 2 bases, and 10 bases lay in between. The CDR3 sequence is 15 residues long. Germline CDR1 is MNHEY and CDR2 is SVGAGI. CDR3 bases: TGTGCCAGCAGTTACTCGAGGGCAGGGCAAGAGACCCAGTACTTC. Protein sequence: CASSYSRAGQETQYF.

As to this clone: At one boundary the junction diverges from the germline segment, which might be a read error. The rearrangement uses TRBV7-7 and TRBJ2-5; D perhaps matches TRBD2 (5 bases). The CDR3 is 15 amino acids. Germline lookup yields CDR1 SSHAT and CDR2 FNYEAQ (reference sequence). CDR3 protein: CASSLRTAPEETQYF. The CDR3 DNA reads TGTGCTAGCAGCTTAAGGACTGCCCCCGAGGAGACCCAGTACTTC.

V and J are TRBV4-1 and TRBJ1-2; D unresolved. This CDR3 has 15 amino acids. The V gene's germline CDR1 is MGHRA and CDR2 YSYEKL. The V gene lost 0 bases and the J gene lost 4 bases, with 12 bases spanning the gap. CDR3 amino acids: CASSQDTEALYGYTF. CDR3 sequence (DNA): TGCGCCAGCAGCCAAGATACCGAGGCCCTCTATGGCTACACCTTC.

The rearrangement uses TRBV18 and TRBJ1-5; 10 positions agree with TRBD1. The CDR3 totals 17 residues. Germline V CDR1 and CDR2: KGHSH, LQKENI. V shed 6 bases, J shed 6 bases, and the junction held 14 bases outside the gene matches. The DNA of the CDR3 is TGTGCCAGCTCCAAAGGACAGGGGGGGTTTAAGGTTCAGCCCCAGCATTTT. It yields the protein CASSKGQGGFKVQPQHF.

The chain recombines TRBV25-1 with TRBJ2-5, with a possible D match to TRBD2 (6 bases). V was trimmed by 5 bases and J by 5 bases, leaving 15 bases between them. Germline V gives CDR1 MGHDK, CDR2 SYGVNS. The CDR3 runs to 14 residues. The CDR3 reads CASSPPGVWETQYF. The CDR3 DNA reads as TGTGCCAGCAGTCCCCCGGGGGTGTGGGAGACCCAGTACTTC.

The rearrangement joins TRBV7-9 to TRBJ2-5; D ambiguous. Trimming took 5 bases from V and 1 from J, leaving 8 bases between them. Germline V gene data show CDR1 as SEHNR and CDR2 as FQNEAQ (reference sequence). The CDR3 runs 13 residues. In DNA form, the CDR3 reads TGTGCCAGCAGCCCCCTGCCCCAAGAGACCCAGTACTTC. Translating gives CASSPLPQETQYF.

CDR3 region: CAWNVGGSSYEQYF. CDR3 sequence (DNA): TGTGCCTGGAACGTTGGGGGAAGCTCCTACGAGCAGTACTTC. V is TRBV30 and J is TRBJ2-7; the D call may be TRBD1 or TRBD2 (5 bases each). The CDR3 loop spans 14 amino acids. CDR1 GTSNPN and CDR2 SVGIG come from the germline V gene (reference sequence). The germline V and J ends were trimmed by 4 bases and 0 bases, with 13 bases remaining between them.

This clone showed up just once. V usage is TRBV11-2 and J usage is TRBJ2-3; TRBD2 might be the D (7 bases). Trimming cost V 5 bases and J 5 bases, with 23 bases left between them. Germline CDR1 reads SGHAT; CDR2 reads FQNNGV. The CDR3 runs 17 residues. CDR3 sequence reads: CASSPIGLGGGRDTQYF. CDR3 nucleotides: TGTGCCAGCAGCCCCATAGGATTGGGCGGGGGCAGAGATACGCAGTATTTT.

The V call is TRBV29-1, the J call TRBJ2-5, with D perhaps being TRBD1 or TRBD2 (7 bases each). The ends were cut back, 6 bases at V and 2 bases at J, with 19 bases in the middle. The CDR3 runs to 15 residues. Germline V gene sequence: CDR1 SQVTM, CDR2 ANQGSEA. The CDR3 bases are TGCAGCGTCGCGGGGGACAGACAAAAACAAGAGACCCAGTACTTC. Translation: CSVAGDRQKQETQYF. The entire variable domain, with the rest obtained from reference TRBV29-1 and TRBJ2-5, is as follows: SAVISQKPSRDICQRGTSLTIQCQVDSQVTMMFWYRQQPGQSLTLIATANQGSEATYESGFVIDKFPISRPNLTFSTLTVSNMSPEDSSIYLCSVAGDRQKQETQYFGPGTRLLVL.

V gene TRBV12-5 combines with J gene TRBJ2-3; 7 nucleotides match TRBD1. Germline CDR1 LGHNT, CDR2 FRNRAP. The V and J ends lost 6 bases and 0 bases, in that order; junction bases with no gene match: 3. This CDR3 region has 14 residues. CDR3 sequence reads: CASGGQVSTDTQYF. CDR3 nucleotides: TGTGCTAGTGGCGGACAGGTTAGCACAGATACGCAGTATTTT.

The chain uses TRBV6-5 and TRBJ1-1; TRBD1 might be the D (5 bases). Trimming stripped 2 bases from V and 1 base from J, with 8 bases between. Germline lookup yields CDR1 MNHEY and CDR2 SVGAGI. The length of the CDR3 is 14 residues. CDR3 in DNA: TGTGCCAGCAGTTACGGGGCTGGGAACACTGAAGCTTTCTTT. This translates into CASSYGAGNTEAFF.

The CDR3: CASPLAANYGYTF. The CDR3 nucleotides are TGTGCCAGCCCTTTGGCAGCTAACTATGGCTACACCTTC. J is TRBJ1-2 and V is TRBV2; D is undetermined. Germline V lookup: CDR1 SNHLY, CDR2 FYNNEI. Between the trimmed V and J ends, which lost 8 bases and 0 bases, there was a span of 10 bases. CDR3 length equals 13 residues. Supplemented by reference TRBV2 and TRBJ1-2, the full variable domain reads EPEVTQTPSHQVTQMGQEVILRCVPISNHLYFYWYRQILGQKVEFLVSFYNNEISEKSEIFDDQFSVERPDGSNFTLKIRSTKLEDSAMYFCASPLAANYGYTFGSGTRLTVV.

CDR3 in amino acids: CAIEAGGSTDTQYF. The CDR3 DNA sequence: TGTGCCATCGAAGCGGGGGGGAGCACAGATACGCAGTATTTT. V and J are TRBV10-3 and TRBJ2-3, with 10 bases that match TRBD2. Trimming cost V 8 bases and J 0 bases; bases outside gene matches: 2. The CDR3 spans 14 residues. CDR1 is ENHRY, CDR2 SYGVKD, per germline.

The count of this clone is one. This sequence joins TRBV19 and TRBJ1-6, with unresolved D. CDR1 is LNHDA and CDR2 is SQIVND in the germline V gene (reference sequence). The CDR3 totals 13 residues. Trimming took 2 bases from V and 9 from J, leaving 8 bases between them. The CDR3 DNA follows: TGTGCCAGTAGTATATTGCGGGGTTCACCCCTCCACTTT. It encodes CASSILRGSPLHF.